This T cell receptor (beta chain) was obtained from a study of cytomegalovirus exposure and HLA in healthy donors. The wider study: As an earlier analysis found, some 180 million T cells yielded about 120 million unique TCR beta sequences. About 85 million unique TCRs from HLA-typed donors were held in an early release of data.

The trim removed 11 bases at V and 1 base at J, leaving 3 bases unmatched. The germline gives CDR1 SGHVS, CDR2 FQNEAQ. The CDR3 extends over 13 amino acids. Details on this clone: What it binds is not known.

Researchers ran the PCR with 60 Vbeta and 13 Jbeta primers. Generated by immunoSEQ multiplex PCR, the TCRdb table keeps only in-frame clones and is missing some. The sample has around 150,000 clones; around 65% are singletons. Study observations and caveats: A later analysis showed that HLA-associated TCR beta chains had undergone more clonal expansion than equally common others.

The TCR originated in a male donor in good health and CMV-seronegative. The V call is TRBV7-8, the J call TRBJ2-2, with 8 bases fitting TRBD2. Sequencing input: PBMCs. DNA of the CDR3: TGTGCCTCGGGAGGGGTGAACACCGGGGAGCTGTTTTTT. This encodes CASGGVNTGELFF. Full variable domain (remainder filled in from reference TRBV7-8 and TRBJ2-2): GAGVSQSPRYKVAKRGQDVALRCDPISGHVSLFWYQQALGQGPEFLTYFQNEAQLDKSGLPSDRFFAERPEGSVSTLKIQRTQQEDSAVYLCASGGVNTGELFFGEGSRLTVL.